Sequencing of this TCR beta chain was carried out in a study of T-cell memory formation after mild COVID-19. Study in general: In these data, TCR clusters were largely donor specific.

This CDR3 comprises 15 residues. Germline V gives CDR1 DFQATT, CDR2 SNEGSKA (reference sequence). Deletions cut 0 bases from V and 4 bases from J, with 15 bases between. This clonotype was counted only a few times. TCRdb independently ran MiXCR on the 5' RACE reads; one entry per CDR3 protein. The sample lists 190,000 or so distinct CDR3 sequences, more than 9% occurring once. The sequence was obtained from a man younger than 30 who had mild COVID-19 (a few samples of this study predate the infection). Cell type and time point are not known. Sequencing was done on a sample of PBMCs or a T cell subset sorted from them (not recorded which). The chain recombines TRBV20-1 with TRBJ2-5, with D possibly TRBD2 on 6 matching bases. CDR3 loop: CSARDSSGLAETQYF. CDR3 nucleotide sequence: TGCAGTGCTAGAGATTCATCGGGACTGGCAGAGACCCAGTACTTC.